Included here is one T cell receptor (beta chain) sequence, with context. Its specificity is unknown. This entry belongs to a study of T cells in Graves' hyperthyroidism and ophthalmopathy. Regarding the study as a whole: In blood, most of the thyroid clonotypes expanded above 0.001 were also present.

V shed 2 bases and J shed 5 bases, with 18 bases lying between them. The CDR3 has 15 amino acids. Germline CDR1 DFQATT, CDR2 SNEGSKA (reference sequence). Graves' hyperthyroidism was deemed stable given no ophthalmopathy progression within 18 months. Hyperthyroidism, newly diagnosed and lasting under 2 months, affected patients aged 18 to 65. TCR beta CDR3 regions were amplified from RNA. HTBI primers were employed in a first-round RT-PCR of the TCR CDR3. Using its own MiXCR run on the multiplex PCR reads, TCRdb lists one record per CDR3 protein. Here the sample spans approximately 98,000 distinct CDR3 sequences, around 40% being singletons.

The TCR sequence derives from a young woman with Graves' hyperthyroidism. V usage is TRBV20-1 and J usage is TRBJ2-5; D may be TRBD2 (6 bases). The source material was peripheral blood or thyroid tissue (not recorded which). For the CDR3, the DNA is TGCAGTGCTAGAAGTGGGTGGGGGGACCTCGAGACCCAGTACTTC. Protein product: CSARSGWGDLETQYF.